What follows are 10 T cell receptor beta chains derived from one specimen sequenced in a study of T cell responses to AZD1222 COVID-19 vaccine. Using immunoSEQ multiplex PCR, the repertoire was profiled, and TCRdb retains in-frame clones only, with some absent. The table lists over 100,000 clones, 94% of them singletons. Sequences were derived from peripheral blood, sampled on day 0 of AZD1222 vaccination. All receptors come from an adult in good health.

This clone appeared a single time. J is TRBJ2-5 and V is TRBV5-1; tentative D call: TRBD2 (5 bases). The V and J ends lost 7 bases and 2 bases respectively, with 12 bases between them. The CDR3 has 13 amino acids. Germline V lookup: CDR1 SGHRS, CDR2 YFSETQ. CDR3 bases: TGCGCCAGCCGGCTAGCTAGACAAGAGACCCAGTACTTC. This gives the protein CASRLARQETQYF.

This clone occurred once. The V gene is TRBV5-8, the J gene TRBJ2-7, with D hard to call. The CDR3 runs to 13 residues. Germline assignment: CDR1 SGHTS and CDR2 YDEGEE. Trimming took 5 bases from V and 2 from J, leaving 11 bases between them. The CDR3 spells CASRTRPTYEQYF. As DNA, the CDR3 is TGTGCCAGCAGGACCCGCCCTACCTACGAGCAGTACTTC.

This clone was seen just once. The CDR3 is CSATGQGNYTF. The CDR3 coding sequence is TGCAGTGCTACAGGACAGGGGAACTACACCTTC. The J gene is TRBJ1-2, the V gene TRBV20-1; 9 bases align to TRBD1. The CDR3 loop spans 11 amino acids. The germline CDR1 and CDR2 sequences are DFQATT and SNEGSKA (reference sequence). With 4 bases clipped from V and 10 bases from J, the junction kept 4 bases outside the gene matches.

The rearrangement joins TRBV6-5 to TRBJ1-1; D is unresolved. The CDR3 has 14 amino acids. The germline V and J ends were trimmed by 1 base and 4 bases, with 10 bases remaining between them. Germline CDR1 MNHEY, CDR2 SVGAGI. The CDR3 nucleotides read TGTGCCAGCAGTTACTTAGGGCTTGGCACTGAAGCTTTCTTT. Translating it yields CASSYLGLGTEAFF.

The gene calls are TRBV12-3 or TRBV12-4 and TRBJ2-2, with no clear D. V lost 6 bases to trimming and J lost 8 bases, with 10 bases between them. This CDR3 contains 12 residues. The CDR3 loop reads CASRGSGGELFF. For the CDR3, the DNA is TGTGCCAGCAGGGGATCTGGGGGGGAGCTGTTTTTT.

The DNA for the CDR3 is TGTGCCAGCAGTCCACCGGTAGGAACTAGCGGGAGGGGAGCAGTATACGAGCAGTACTTC. Residues: CASSPPVGTSGRGAVYEQYF. The V call is TRBV6-6, the J call TRBJ2-7; 13 nucleotides line up with TRBD2. The germline gives CDR1 MNHNY, CDR2 SVGAGI (reference sequence). Unmatched junction bases numbered 20, after V lost 5 bases and J lost 4 bases. The CDR3 covers 20 residues.

V and J are TRBV9 and TRBJ2-7; 8 nucleotides line up with TRBD2. This CDR3 region has 13 residues. Germline-derived CDR1 and CDR2 are SGDLS and YYNGEE. V lost 0 bases to trimming and J lost 6 bases; unmatched junction nucleotides: 2. DNA of the CDR3: TGTGCCAGCAGCGTAGAGCTAGCGGGCGAGCAGTACTTC. Its protein product is CASSVELAGEQYF.

This clone was detected only a few times. The rearrangement joins TRBV30 to TRBJ2-7; TRBD1 aligns across 9 bases. In germline, CDR1 is GTSNPN, CDR2 SVGIG (reference sequence). V shed 6 bases, J shed 5 bases, and the junction held 8 bases outside the gene matches. This CDR3 spans 13 amino acids. DNA for the CDR3: TGTGCCTGCAACAGGGGGCAGAAGGACGAGCAGTACTTC. Translated, it gives CACNRGQKDEQYF.

The chain is built from TRBV19 and TRBJ1-5; a weak D match, TRBD1 (6 bases). CDR3 length: 16 residues. Germline V gene data show CDR1 as LNHDA and CDR2 as SQIVND (reference sequence). Trimming cost V 7 bases and J 3 bases, with 19 bases left between them. The CDR3 protein is CASMTLAGAINQPQHF. CDR3 in DNA: TGTGCCAGTATGACTTTGGCAGGGGCTATCAATCAGCCCCAGCATTTT.

The V and J genes are TRBV5-4 and TRBJ2-5; D gene ambiguous. Germline V CDR1 and CDR2: SGHNT, YYREEE (reference sequence). The V end lost 0 bases, the J end lost 2 bases, and 11 bases lay between the germline ends. CDR3 length equals 15 residues. CDR3 coding DNA: TGTGCCAGCAGCTTGGTTGGGATCCCACAAGAGACCCAGTACTTC. Its protein is CASSLVGIPQETQYF.